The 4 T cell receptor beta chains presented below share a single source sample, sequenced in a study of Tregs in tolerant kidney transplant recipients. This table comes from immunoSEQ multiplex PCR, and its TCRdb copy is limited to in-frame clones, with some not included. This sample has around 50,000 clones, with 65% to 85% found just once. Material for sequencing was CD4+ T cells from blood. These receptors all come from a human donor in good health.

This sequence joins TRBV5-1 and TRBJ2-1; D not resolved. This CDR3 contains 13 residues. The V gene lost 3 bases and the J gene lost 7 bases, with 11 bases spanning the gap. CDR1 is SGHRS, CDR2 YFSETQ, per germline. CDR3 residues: CASSSLGRNEQFF. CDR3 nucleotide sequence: TGCGCCAGCAGCTCCCTTGGGCGAAATGAGCAGTTCTTC.

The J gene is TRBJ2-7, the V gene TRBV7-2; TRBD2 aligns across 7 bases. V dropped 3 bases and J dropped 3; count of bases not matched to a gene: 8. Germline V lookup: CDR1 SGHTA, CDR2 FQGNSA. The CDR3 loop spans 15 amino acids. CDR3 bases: TGTGCCAGCAGCTTGGGACTACTCCCCGACTACGAGCAGTACTTC. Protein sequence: CASSLGLLPDYEQYF. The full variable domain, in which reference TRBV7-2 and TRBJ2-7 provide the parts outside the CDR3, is GAGVSQSPSNKVTEKGKDVELRCDPISGHTALYWYRQSLGQGLEFLIYFQGNSAPDKSGLPSDRFSAERTGGSVSTLTIQRTQQEDSAVYLCASSLGLLPDYEQYFGPGTRLTVT.

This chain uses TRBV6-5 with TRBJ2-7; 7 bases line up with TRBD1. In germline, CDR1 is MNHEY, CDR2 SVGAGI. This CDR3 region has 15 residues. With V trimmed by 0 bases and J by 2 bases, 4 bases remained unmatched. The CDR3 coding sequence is TGTGCCAGCAGTTACTCAAGAGACAGGGCCTACGAGCAGTACTTC. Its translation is CASSYSRDRAYEQYF.

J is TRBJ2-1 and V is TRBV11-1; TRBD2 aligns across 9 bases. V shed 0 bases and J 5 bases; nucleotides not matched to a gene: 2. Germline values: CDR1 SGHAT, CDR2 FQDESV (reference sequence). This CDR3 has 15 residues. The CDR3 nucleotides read TGTGCCAGCAGCTTAGCGACTAGCGGCAACAATGAGCAGTTCTTC. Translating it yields CASSLATSGNNEQFF.